The rows below give T cell receptor beta chains drawn from one sample of a study of cytomegalovirus exposure and HLA in healthy donors. The repertoire was sequenced with immunoSEQ multiplex PCR; TCRdb's copy has only in-frame clones and lacks some. The sample consists of roughly 120,000 clones, more than 75% of them appearing once. Material: PBMCs. The receptors originated from a woman aged 25 to 39 in good health and CMV-seronegative. CDR3s leave out the opening cysteine and the closing phenylalanine or tryptophan.

V gene	J gene	CDR3 length	CDR3 protein
TRBV9	TRBJ2-3	13	ASSSRTDSTDTQY
TRBV2	TRBJ2-1	13	ASSDRRVAYNEQF
TRBV5-6	TRBJ1-1	10	ASSRDRVKAF
TRBV9	TRBJ2-7	15	ASSVMATGGGGHEQY
TRBV30	TRBJ2-5	14	AWKPRLAGPKETQY
TRBV27	TRBJ2-2	14	ASSFVGGSNTGELF
TRBV7-2	TRBJ2-3	12	ASSRTGGTDTQY
TRBV7-2	TRBJ2-7	13	ASTHRGWGEHEQY
TRBV16	TRBJ2-7	12	ASSPRLAGYEQY
TRBV29-1	TRBJ2-7	9	SVEQGNEQY
TRBV6-1	TRBJ2-7	12	ASSEAGGTRSTY
TRBV6-6	TRBJ1-5	14	ASSYSPGGSNQPQH
TRBV6-5	TRBJ2-6	14	ASSYPAQSGANVLT
TRBV4-3	TRBJ1-2	12	ASSQLQGAQGYT
TRBV10-1	TRBJ2-5	14	ASSEGTHTRQETQY
TRBV29-1	TRBJ2-5	11	SARAGVGETQY
TRBV21-1	TRBJ2-7	10	ASSDGLAMWY
TRBV19	TRBJ1-5	18	ASSIDLETGGTGSNQPQH
TRBV11-2	TRBJ2-1	11	ASSPLSMLEQF
TRBV11-2	TRBJ2-5	11	ASSLAPRETQY
TRBV19	TRBJ2-1	13	ASRKAGTGGGEQF
TRBV5-1	TRBJ2-5	12	ASSSRTGQETQY
TRBV7-9	TRBJ2-2	14	ASKWTDITNTGELF
TRBV11-3	TRBJ1-2	13	ASSFWGTGNYGYT
TRBV9	TRBJ1-1	12	ASSVGRISTEAF
TRBV6-1	TRBJ2-5	11	ASGAIPQETQY
TRBV6-5	TRBJ1-5	13	ASSPRGGPHQPQH
TRBV6-5	TRBJ1-4	11	ASRRDRLEKLF
TRBV5-6	TRBJ1-4	12	ASSFQGATGKLF
TRBV6-6	TRBJ1-2	13	ASSYARQGARGYT
TRBV5-1	TRBJ1-3	13	ASSYGQGFGNTIY
TRBV4-3	TRBJ1-3	15	ASSQDHTGISGNTIY
TRBV5-4	TRBJ2-3	12	ASSLATTAGTQY
TRBV2	TRBJ1-2	11	ARGTGLKYGYT
TRBV5-6	TRBJ2-7	13	ASSLWAGPPYEQY
TRBV9	TRBJ2-7	14	ASSLTGTGGFYEQY
TRBV9	TRBJ1-2	12	ASSVQGQGWSYT
TRBV9	TRBJ2-1	13	ASSVIAGGYNEQF
TRBV5-1	TRBJ2-7	11	ASSWDRGYEQY
TRBV10-2	TRBJ2-2	13	ASSEGGRWPGELF
TRBV15	TRBJ2-7	12	ATSISGTAYEQY